Below, 8 T cell receptor beta chains from the same sample are listed, as sequenced in a study of blood T cell repertoires in COVID-19. Clones were sequenced by immunoSEQ multiplex PCR, and TCRdb holds only the in-frame ones, with some missing. This table holds about 120,000 clones, 87% found once. Material: peripheral blood. These receptors came from a human donor in a cohort sampled during active COVID-19.

In this sample, this clone turned up once. The chain is built from TRBV30 and TRBJ1-4; 8 nucleotides line up with TRBD1. The CDR3 spans 14 residues. With 5 bases clipped from V and 7 bases from J, the junction kept 9 bases outside the gene matches. Germline V gene sequence: CDR1 GTSNPN, CDR2 SVGIG (reference sequence). This chain's CDR3 is CAWLRQGQIEKLFF. Written as DNA, the CDR3 is TGTGCCTGGCTCAGACAGGGGCAGATTGAAAAACTGTTTTTT.

This clone was recorded once. CDR3 sequence reads: CASSLAPSSGVADTQYF. Here the CDR3 DNA reads TGTGCCAGCAGCTTAGCCCCATCAAGCGGGGTCGCAGATACGCAGTATTTT. The chain has TRBV7-2 and TRBJ2-3, with 7 bases aligning to TRBD2. CDR1 SGHTA and CDR2 FQGNSA come from the germline V gene. Trimming at V came to 0 bases and at J to 4 bases, leaving 10 bases not matched to a gene. The CDR3 is made up of 17 amino acids.

The chain couples TRBV9 to TRBJ2-3; no firm D call. CDR1 and CDR2 from the germline V gene are SGDLS and YYNGEE. V was clipped by 4 bases and J by 2 bases, with 14 bases between them. The CDR3 length is 15 residues. The CDR3 DNA sequence: TGTGCCAGCAGCCCGTTGAGTACCCTCACAGATACGCAGTATTTT. It specifies CASSPLSTLTDTQYF.

The genes are TRBV23-1 and TRBJ2-1; 14 bases fit TRBD2. TRBV23-1 has ORF status, its function being uncertain. V gave up 7 bases and J gave up 2 bases; unmatched junction bases: 10. The CDR3 has 18 amino acids. The CDR3, as DNA: TGCGCCAGCACCCACGGGACTAGCGGGAGTTGGGCCTACAATGAGCAGTTCTTC. It yields the protein CASTHGTSGSWAYNEQFF.

The genes are TRBV5-5 and TRBJ2-7; the match to TRBD1 covers 8 bases. Germline V lookup: CDR1 SGHKS, CDR2 YYEKEE (reference sequence). CDR3 size: 13 residues. The junction had 9 bases not matched to a gene; V was cut back by 4 bases and J by 9 bases. The CDR3 here is CASSIDRGGGQYF. CDR3 DNA sequence: TGTGCCAGCAGCATTGACAGGGGAGGTGGGCAGTACTTC.

The chain joins TRBV4-1 to TRBJ2-5; D is possibly TRBD2 (6 bases). Germline loops: CDR1 MGHRA, CDR2 YSYEKL. Trimming stripped 2 bases from V and 3 bases from J, with 10 bases between. The CDR3 sequence is 14 residues long. The CDR3 region is CASSQTGGKETQYF. The CDR3 coding sequence is TGCGCCAGCAGCCAAACGGGCGGGAAAGAGACCCAGTACTTC.

V gene TRBV6-5 combines with J gene TRBJ2-7, with 7 bases lining up with TRBD1. Trimming removed 2 bases from V and 7 bases from J; junction bases left unmatched: 8. The CDR3 is 14 amino acids. Germline V gene lookup returns CDR1 MNHEY and CDR2 SVGAGI. The DNA for the CDR3 is TGTGCCAGCAGTTACCGACAGGGCTTGGGGGAGCAGTACTTC. Encoded protein: CASSYRQGLGEQYF.

This clone appeared a single time. The chain employs TRBV30 and TRBJ2-1; D not resolved. CDR1 and CDR2 (germline): GTSNPN, SVGIG (reference sequence). V lost 4 bases to trimming and J lost 0 bases, with 10 bases between them. This CDR3 is built from 14 residues. CDR3 sequence (DNA): TGTGCCTGGACACCCTGGAGCTCCTACAATGAGCAGTTCTTC. Translated: CAWTPWSSYNEQFF. The entire variable domain, with the rest obtained from reference TRBV30 and TRBJ2-1, is as follows: SQTIHQWPATLVQPVGSPLSLECTVEGTSNPNLYWYRQAAGRGLQLLFYSVGIGQISSEVPQNLSASRPQDRQFILSSKKLLLSDSGFYLCAWTPWSSYNEQFFGPGTRLTVL.